This T cell receptor beta chain was identified during a study of blood T cells in healthy people across ages. Study-level points and caveats: Long-lived donors carried more naive CD4+ cells and greater diversity than aged donors. Estimates of diversity drawn from one million T cells were considered underestimates.

For this clonotype: Antigen unknown.

Alongside a J-beta primer mix, a sample-barcoded 5' primer served in a second PCR lasting roughly 6 to 11 cycles. Each cDNA molecule received a tag from a template-switch adaptor that had 12 random nucleotides. Paired-end reads containing CDR3 totaled no fewer than 2.5 million for each sample. TCRdb ran MiXCR on the 5' RACE reads and lists one entry per CDR3 protein. In the table there are over 1,500,000 distinct CDR3 sequences, approximately 40% of which are singletons. J lost 4 bases, V lost 0 bases, and 6 bases had no gene match. CDR1 and CDR2 (germline): MNHNY, SVGAGI (reference sequence). This CDR3 region has 16 residues.

The material sequenced was blood. The rearrangement uses TRBV6-6 and TRBJ1-5; 7 bases map to TRBD1. The receptor was derived from a human donor in good health. The DNA of the CDR3 is TGTGCCAGCAGTTACTCCCGCGACAGGGCAAATCAGCCCCAGCATTTT. Encoded protein: CASSYSRDRANQPQHF.